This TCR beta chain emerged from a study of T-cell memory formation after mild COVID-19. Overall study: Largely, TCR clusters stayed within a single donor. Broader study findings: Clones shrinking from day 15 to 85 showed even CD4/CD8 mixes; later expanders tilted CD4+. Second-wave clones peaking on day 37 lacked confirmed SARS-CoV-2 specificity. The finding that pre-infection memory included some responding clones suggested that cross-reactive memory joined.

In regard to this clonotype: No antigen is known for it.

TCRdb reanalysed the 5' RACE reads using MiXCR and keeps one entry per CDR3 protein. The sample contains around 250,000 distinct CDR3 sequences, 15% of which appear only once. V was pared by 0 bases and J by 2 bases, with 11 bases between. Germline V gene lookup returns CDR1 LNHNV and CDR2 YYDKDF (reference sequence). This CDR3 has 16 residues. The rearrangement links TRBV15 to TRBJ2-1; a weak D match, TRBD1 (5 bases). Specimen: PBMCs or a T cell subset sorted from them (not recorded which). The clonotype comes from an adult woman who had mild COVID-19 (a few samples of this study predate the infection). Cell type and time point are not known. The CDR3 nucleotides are TGTGCCACCAGCAGAGAAGGGGTGGGCACCTACAATGAGCAGTTCTTC. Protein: CATSREGVGTYNEQFF.